The 25 T cell receptor beta chains below were found in one sample sequenced in a study of tumor-infiltrating lymphocytes in primary liver carcinoma. Total RNA (approximately 0.5 ug) served as template for TCR beta cDNA synthesis primed by a constant-region primer. Three-round nested multiplex PCR performed with slightly modified ARM-PCR produced the TCR beta libraries. The two initial PCR rounds, around 10 cycles each, used TRBV1-TRBV30 forward and C-beta reverse primers. TCRdb redid the calling of the multiplex PCR reads with MiXCR, one entry per CDR3 protein. The repertoire holds almost 200,000 distinct CDR3 sequences, with less than 70% as singletons. Unsorted whole blood yielded blood RNA, and germline DNA was extracted as well. Sequenced: peripheral blood. All receptors derive from a woman aged 60-70 years with primary liver carcinoma and hepatitis B virus infection.

The CDR3: CSVETGESHTDTQYF. As DNA, the CDR3 is TGCAGCGTTGAAACAGGGGAGTCCCACACAGATACGCAGTATTTT. The chain uses TRBV29-1 and TRBJ2-3; 7 nucleotides match TRBD1. V gave up 2 bases and J gave up 2 bases; unmatched junction bases: 7. Germline V CDR1 and CDR2: SQVTM, ANQGSEA. The CDR3 covers 15 residues.

Comment on this clonotype: Mismatch with germline at one junction end may stem from a read error. The chain is built from TRBV12-3 or TRBV12-4 and TRBJ1-5; possibly TRBD1 for D (5 bases). There are 13 residues in the CDR3. The chain's CDR3 is CASSLAGRQPLEF. As DNA, the CDR3 is TGTGCCAGCAGTTTGGCGGGACGGCAGCCCCTGGAGTTT.

Worth noting for this clonotype: Given a much more abundant clone one base away, this may be a read error. This sequence joins TRBV6-1 and TRBJ1-2; D gene unclear. The CDR3 sequence is 12 residues long. Deletions cut 7 bases from V and 4 bases from J, with 10 bases between. Germline CDR1 and CDR2: MNHNS and SASEGT. The DNA of the CDR3 is TGTGCCAGCATCCTCTGGGGCTATGGCTACACCTTC. As protein: CASILWGYGYTF.

For this clonotype: A much larger clone sits a single nucleotide away, making a read error possible. This chain links TRBV5-1 with TRBJ2-3; no clear D gene. The J call may not be correct, given that the DNA end is closer to TRBJ1-5. Germline CDR1 and CDR2: SGHRS and YFSETQ. The CDR3 consists of 16 residues. DNA of the CDR3: TGCGCCAGCAGCTTGTTGGCGGGAGCCGTCCCAGATACGCAGCATTTT. Amino acid sequence: CASSLLAGAVPDTQHF.

This clonotype has at least ten counts. The gene calls are TRBV5-5 and TRBJ1-1, with unresolved D. The V end lost 0 bases, the J end lost 7 bases, and 19 bases lay between the germline ends. The CDR3 has 16 residues. Germline V gene sequence: CDR1 SGHKS, CDR2 YYEKEE (reference sequence). CDR3 in amino acids: CASSLVATSPGGEAFF. CDR3 in DNA: TGTGCCAGCAGCTTGGTTGCTACCTCCCCGGGTGGTGAAGCTTTCTTT.

This clonotype turned up a few times. The rearrangement links TRBV5-1 to TRBJ2-3; D is perhaps TRBD2 (5 bases). The germline gives CDR1 SGHRS, CDR2 YFSETQ. The CDR3 has 14 amino acids. V lost 4 bases and J lost 2, with 11 bases in between. CDR3 bases: TGCGCCAGCAGCCCCGGGATCACCACAGATACGCAGTATTTT. This sequence encodes CASSPGITTDTQYF.

At least ten counts were recorded for this clonotype. The DNA for the CDR3 is TGTGCCAGCAGTTACTCGGGACAGCCCTCCACCTACGAGCAGTACTTC. Translating it yields CASSYSGQPSTYEQYF. The chain employs TRBV6-5 and TRBJ2-7; 7 bases agree with TRBD1. Germline V gene sequence: CDR1 MNHEY, CDR2 SVGAGI. The CDR3 has 16 amino acids. With 0 bases clipped from V and 2 bases from J, the junction kept 7 bases outside the gene matches.

About this clonotype: A read error is possible here, since a much larger clone lies one base away. It is likely a read error, because the conserved phenylalanine at the end of the CDR3 is missing. CDR3 residues: CASSPRMTGGTEAFI. CDR3 DNA sequence: TGCGCCAGCAGTCCCCGAATGACAGGGGGCACTGAAGCTTTCATT. This chain uses TRBV10-1 with TRBJ1-1; 9 bases are shared with TRBD1. Germline V gives CDR1 WNHNN, CDR2 SYGVQD (reference sequence). V shed 5 bases and J 4 bases; nucleotides not matched to a gene: 8. There are 15 residues in the CDR3.

In this sample, this clonotype turned up once. As the CDR3 is not closed by the conserved phenylalanine or tryptophan, this likely results from a read error. This rearrangement joins TRBV11-2 to TRBJ1-5, with no clear D. The V gene's germline CDR1 is SGHAT and CDR2 FQNNGV. Trimming cost V 5 bases and J 3 bases, with 11 bases left between them. CDR3 size: 14 residues. The CDR3 is CASSRKGINQPQHL. The CDR3 nucleotides are TGTGCCAGCAGCCGGAAAGGGATCAATCAGCCCCAGCATCTT.

This clonotype was detected many times. The V call is TRBV7-8, the J call TRBJ2-3; D unresolved. V lost 1 base to trimming and J lost 4 bases, with 6 bases between them. This CDR3 has 13 amino acids. Germline values: CDR1 SGHVS, CDR2 FQNEAQ. The DNA of the CDR3 is TGTGCCAGCAGCTTAGTAGGCGCAGATACGCAGTATTTT. Its translation: CASSLVGADTQYF.

As to this clonotype: A much larger clone lies one base from this, so it may be a read error. The chain links TRBV6-5 to TRBJ2-7; the match to TRBD2 covers 9 bases. The CDR3 has 15 residues. Germline assignment: CDR1 MNHEY and CDR2 SVGAGI. CDR3 coding DNA: TGTGCCAGGAGTTCCGCCGCTAGCGGGATCTACGAGCAGTACTTC. Amino acid sequence: CARSSAASGIYEQYF.

Turning to this clonotype: Germline and junction disagree at one end, which may indicate a read error. The chain combines TRBV12-3 or TRBV12-4 with TRBJ1-2; 7 positions match TRBD1. This CDR3 is built from 14 residues. The CDR3 spells CANRPGGQNYSYTF. DNA of the CDR3: TGTGCCAACAGGCCCGGGGGACAGAACTATAGCTACACCTTC.

Concerning this clonotype: A much larger clone lies one base from this, so it may be a read error. The V call is TRBV4-1, the J call TRBJ2-1; D is unclear. Germline-derived CDR1 and CDR2 are MGHRA and YSYEKL. This CDR3 has 14 residues. V was trimmed by 2 bases and J by 4 bases, leaving 9 bases between them. The CDR3 sequence: CASSQTTRYNEQFF. The CDR3, as DNA: TGCGCCAGCAGCCAAACAACACGTTACAATGAGCAGTTCTTC.

In its sample, this clonotype was seen once. The chain recombines TRBV12-3 or TRBV12-4 with TRBJ2-1; 9 bases are a match to TRBD1. The V segment lost 6 bases and the J segment 13 bases; nucleotides outside the gene matches: 16. The CDR3 runs 15 residues. The CDR3 region is CASSYRQGGGESQFF. The CDR3, as DNA: TGTGCCAGCAGCTATAGACAGGGGGGAGGCGAGTCCCAGTTCTTC.

The sample holds one count of this clonotype. This sequence joins TRBV11-2 and TRBJ2-3; D remains unclear. The V and J ends lost 2 bases and 0 bases respectively, with 6 bases between them. From germline, CDR1 is SGHAT and CDR2 FQNNGV. There are 14 residues in the CDR3. The CDR3 DNA is TGTGCCAGCAGCTTAAGCCGCAGCACAGATACGCAGTATTTT. Translation: CASSLSRSTDTQYF.

As for this clonotype: The missing conserved phenylalanine or tryptophan at the end of this CDR3 makes a read error likely. The gene calls are TRBV11-2 and TRBJ2-3; D may be TRBD2 (6 bases). The CDR3 runs 15 residues. Germline CDR1 SGHAT, CDR2 FQNNGV. CDR3 loop: CAGSLGGIITDTQYS. The CDR3 bases are TGTGCCGGCAGCTTGGGCGGGATCATCACAGATACGCAGTATTCT.

Only a few counts were recorded for this clonotype. The chain is built from TRBV5-6 and TRBJ1-3; D is unresolved. Germline V lookup: CDR1 SGHDT, CDR2 YYEEEE. V gave up 0 bases and J gave up 0 bases, with 10 bases separating them. This CDR3 comprises 16 residues. DNA of the CDR3: TGTGCCAGCAGCTTGGCTGCCACCTCCTCTGGAAACACCATATATTTT. It translates to CASSLAATSSGNTIYF.

The chain uses TRBV28 and TRBJ2-3, with 7 nucleotides matching TRBD1. V dropped 2 bases and J dropped 2; count of bases not matched to a gene: 4. Germline CDR1 and CDR2: MDHEN and SYDVKM. The CDR3 contains 15 residues. The CDR3 reads CASSLTGAYTDTQYF. The CDR3 bases are TGTGCCAGCAGTTTAACAGGGGCCTACACAGATACGCAGTATTTT.

The genes are TRBV11-2 and TRBJ2-3; no definite D call. V was trimmed by 6 bases and J by 14 bases, leaving 18 bases between them. The germline V gene encodes CDR1 SGHAT and CDR2 FQNNGV. CDR3 length equals 12 residues. CDR3 residues: CASSPWTDTRYF. CDR3 coding DNA: TGTGCCAGCAGTCCCTGGACGGATACACGGTATTTT.

Comments on this clonotype: An end of the junction does not agree with germline; a read error may underlie this. This chain links TRBV6-1 with TRBJ1-5; D not resolved. Looked up from germline, CDR1 is MNHNS and CDR2 is SASEGT. CDR3 size: 16 residues. The CDR3 here is CASNESWIAINQPQHF. The CDR3 DNA reads TGTGCCAGCAATGAATCGTGGATAGCGATCAATCAGCCCCAGCATTTT.

This CDR3 is CASSQLAGHAGELFF. The CDR3 DNA follows: TGTGCCAGCAGCCAACTAGCGGGACACGCTGGGGAGCTGTTTTTT. V is TRBV12-3 or TRBV12-4 and J is TRBJ2-2; 10 bases match TRBD2. The CDR3 runs 15 residues. V shed 6 bases, J shed 8 bases, and the junction held 9 bases outside the gene matches.

This chain links TRBV6-5 with TRBJ2-3; 7 bases align to TRBD2. The CDR3 totals 15 residues. V gave up 6 bases and J gave up 6 bases; unmatched junction bases: 12. The germline V gene encodes CDR1 MNHEY and CDR2 SVGAGI. Here the CDR3 reads CASRLNGRITDTQYF. The CDR3 coding sequence is TGTGCCAGCAGGTTGAACGGGAGGATTACCGATACGCAGTATTTT.

Note on this clonotype: A single base separates this from a much larger clone, so it may be a read error. The genes are TRBV5-1 and TRBJ1-5; possible D gene TRBD1, 5 bases. Germline assignment: CDR1 SGHRS and CDR2 YFSETQ. The CDR3 extends over 14 amino acids. The V gene lost 0 bases and the J gene lost 2 bases, with 6 bases spanning the gap. CDR3 amino acids: CASSLGDGNQPQHF. The CDR3, as DNA: TGCGCCAGCAGCTTGGGGGACGGCAATCAGCCCCAGCATTTT.

Points on this clonotype: Compared with germline, one end of the junction differs, possibly owing to a read error. The V and J genes are TRBV7-9 and TRBJ1-5; D remains ambiguous. CDR3 size: 13 residues. Germline CDR1 reads SEHNR; CDR2 reads FQNEAQ (reference sequence). CDR3 residues: CVSSQDSNQPQHF. The DNA of the CDR3 is TGTGTCAGCAGCCAGGATAGCAATCAGCCCCAGCATTTT.

Details on this clonotype: The final CDR3 position lacks the conserved phenylalanine or tryptophan, pointing to a likely read error. The chain joins TRBV6-2 or TRBV6-3 to TRBJ2-5; TRBD2 is a possible D gene (6 bases). Deletions cut 8 bases from V and 5 bases from J, with 18 bases between. Germline V gene sequence: CDR1 MNHEY, CDR2 SVGEGT. CDR3 length equals 14 residues. The CDR3 bases are TGTGCCAGCCTCCGGGGGAAGGCCGCGGAGACCCAGTACTTA. This encodes CASLRGKAAETQYL.